The 24 T cell receptor beta chains in this list originate from one sample, sequenced in a study of blood T cell repertoires in COVID-19. The protocol was immunoSEQ multiplex PCR, while the TCRdb copy is restricted to in-frame clones and leaves out a portion. The sample consists of 53,000 or so clones, approximately 79% of them appearing once. The sample taken for sequencing was peripheral blood. The receptors here all came from a man in his sixties with acute or convalescent COVID-19.

The V gene is TRBV9, the J gene TRBJ2-3; TRBD1 might be the D (6 bases). CDR3 length equals 15 residues. Trimming pared 6 bases from V and 5 bases from J, leaving 19 bases between. Germline V gives CDR1 SGDLS, CDR2 YYNGEE. The CDR3 loop is CASTLWGQMGDTQYF. DNA for the CDR3: TGTGCCAGCACCCTCTGGGGGCAGATGGGAGATACGCAGTATTTT. The whole variable domain, remainder taken from reference TRBV9 and TRBJ2-3, is DSGVTQTPKHLITATGQRVTLRCSPRSGDLSVYWYQQSLDQGLQFLIQYYNGEERAKGNILERFSAQQFPDLHSELNLSSLELGDSALYFCASTLWGQMGDTQYFGPGTRLTVL.

The chain carries TRBV12-3 or TRBV12-4 and TRBJ2-7, with D perhaps TRBD1 (5 bases). The CDR3 has 12 amino acids. The V gene lost 7 bases and the J gene lost 2 bases, with 9 bases spanning the gap. The CDR3 sequence: CASMQTAYEQYF. CDR3 DNA: TGTGCCAGCATGCAGACAGCCTACGAGCAGTACTTC.

The V and J genes are TRBV2 and TRBJ1-2, with TRBD1 matching 7 bases. The CDR3 has 12 residues. V lost 3 bases and J lost 9; bases outside the gene matches: 4. Looked up from germline, CDR1 is SNHLY and CDR2 is FYNNEI. CDR3 sequence reads: CASSDTGESYTF. In DNA form, the CDR3 reads TGTGCCAGCAGTGATACAGGGGAAAGCTACACCTTC.

V and J are TRBV27 and TRBJ2-1, with D tentatively TRBD2 (6 bases). The CDR3 sequence is 15 residues long. In germline, CDR1 is MNHEY, CDR2 SMNVEV (reference sequence). V lost 7 bases and J 0 bases, leaving 13 bases between the germline ends. The CDR3 reads CASKNGGPSYNEQFF. The CDR3 DNA sequence: TGTGCCAGCAAAAACGGAGGGCCCTCCTACAATGAGCAGTTCTTC.

The J gene is TRBJ1-3, the V gene TRBV6-6, with D unresolved. The CDR3 spans 16 residues. Trimming took off 2 bases at V and 4 bases at J, with 15 bases between the two ends. CDR1 MNHNY and CDR2 SVGAGI come from the germline V gene (reference sequence). CDR3 sequence reads: CASSYTASRGGNTIYF. CDR3 nucleotide sequence: TGTGCCAGCAGTTACACCGCGTCCCGCGGCGGAAACACCATATATTTT.

This chain joins TRBV7-2 and TRBJ2-5; TRBD2 is a possible D gene (7 bases). CDR1 and CDR2 from the germline V gene are SGHTA and FQGNSA. The CDR3 runs 16 residues. Trimming left V 6 bases short and J 5 bases short, with 22 bases between. The CDR3, as DNA: TGTGCCAGCAGTAGAAAGGGAGGGCCAGGGGATGAGACCCAGTACTTC. Its translation is CASSRKGGPGDETQYF.

V is TRBV28 and J is TRBJ1-2; 11 bases agree with TRBD1. The germline V gene has CDR1 MDHEN and CDR2 SYDVKM. CDR3 length: 15 residues. V lost 6 bases to trimming and J lost 4 bases; unmatched junction nucleotides: 7. CDR3 protein: CASSLGDRGVYGYTF. CDR3 in DNA: TGTGCCAGCAGCCTTGGGGACAGGGGGGTCTATGGCTACACCTTC.

The chain employs TRBV4-1 and TRBJ2-3, with 13 bases aligning to TRBD2. Looked up from germline, CDR1 is MGHRA and CDR2 is YSYEKL. The CDR3 extends over 18 amino acids. After removal of 2 bases from V and 2 bases from J, the junction contained 7 bases not matched to a gene. CDR3 in amino acids: CASSQRLAGGFYTDTQYF. The CDR3 DNA reads TGCGCCAGCAGCCAAAGACTAGCGGGAGGTTTCTACACAGATACGCAGTATTTT.

The gene calls are TRBV9 and TRBJ1-4; D is uncertain. Trimming shortened V by 3 bases and J by 4 bases, and 10 bases separated the two germline ends. CDR1 SGDLS and CDR2 YYNGEE come from the germline V gene. The CDR3 loop spans 14 amino acids. CDR3 protein: CASSGRADNEKLFF. The CDR3, as DNA: TGTGCCAGCAGCGGCCGCGCCGATAATGAAAAACTGTTTTTT.

The chain couples TRBV11-3 to TRBJ2-5; TRBD2 aligns across 13 bases. The V and J ends lost 5 bases and 0 bases, in that order; junction bases with no gene match: 3. Per germline, CDR1 SGHNT and CDR2 YENEEA. The CDR3 length is 16 residues. The CDR3 bases are TGTGCCAGCAGCATCGGGACTAGCGGGAACCAAGAGACCCAGTACTTC. Translating gives CASSIGTSGNQETQYF.

The chain couples TRBV4-3 to TRBJ1-1; D is ambiguous. Trimming took off 0 bases at V and 5 bases at J, with 7 bases between the two ends. CDR1 and CDR2 from the germline V gene are LGHNA and YSLEER. The CDR3 covers 13 residues. CDR3 loop: CASSQEVQTEAFF. DNA for the CDR3: TGCGCCAGCAGCCAAGAGGTTCAGACTGAAGCTTTCTTT.

The chain joins TRBV18 to TRBJ2-5; TRBD2 is a possible D gene (6 bases). CDR1 and CDR2 from the germline V gene are KGHSH and LQKENI. V lost 1 base to trimming and J lost 2 bases, with 8 bases between them. The CDR3 runs to 14 residues. In DNA form, the CDR3 reads TGTGCCAGCTCACCACGGGGGGTACAAGAGACCCAGTACTTC. Translation: CASSPRGVQETQYF.

The chain links TRBV28 to TRBJ1-1; 9 bases map to TRBD1. Germline CDR1 MDHEN, CDR2 SYDVKM. V lost 4 bases to trimming and J lost 6 bases; unmatched junction nucleotides: 12. The CDR3 totals 16 residues. CDR3 DNA: TGTGCCAGCAGTTCGCCGGGACAGGGATATATTTCTGAAGCTTTCTTT. It encodes CASSSPGQGYISEAFF.

In regard to this clone: Germline is not matched at one junction end, which may reflect a read error. This chain connects TRBV5-1 to TRBJ2-2; D uncertain. The CDR3 extends over 12 amino acids. Germline V CDR1 and CDR2: SGHRS, YFSETQ. CDR3 residues: CASSLNSGELFF. The CDR3 DNA reads TGCGCCAGCAGCTTGAACTCCGGGGAGCTGTTTTTT.

The CDR3 DNA follows: TGCGCCAGCAGCTTGGGGCACGCGAACACTGAAGCTTTCTTT. Its translation: CASSLGHANTEAFF. The chain links TRBV5-1 to TRBJ1-1, with D uncertain. The CDR3 is made up of 14 amino acids. The germline V and J ends were trimmed by 0 bases and 1 base, with 7 bases remaining between them. Germline CDR1 SGHRS, CDR2 YFSETQ.

V usage is TRBV6-1 and J usage is TRBJ2-7; possibly TRBD1 for D (6 bases). Germline values: CDR1 MNHNS, CDR2 SASEGT. Trimming took off 2 bases at V and 4 bases at J, with 9 bases between the two ends. The CDR3 runs to 13 residues. The DNA for the CDR3 is TGTGCCAGCAGTGAACAGGGGATTTACGAGCAGTACTTC. It codes for CASSEQGIYEQYF.

The CDR3 reads CASSSAEAFF. Here the CDR3 DNA reads TGTGCCAGCAGCTCCGCTGAAGCTTTCTTT. V usage is TRBV7-8 and J usage is TRBJ1-1; unclear D gene. CDR3 size: 10 residues. The V gene's germline CDR1 is SGHVS and CDR2 FQNEAQ. The V and J ends lost 4 bases and 6 bases respectively, with 3 bases between them.

The rearrangement links TRBV27 to TRBJ2-4; 8 nucleotides match TRBD1. CDR3 size: 12 residues. In germline, CDR1 is MNHEY, CDR2 SMNVEV (reference sequence). V was pared by 8 bases and J by 9 bases, with 6 bases of the junction left unmatched. The CDR3 protein is CASWTGMGIQYF. CDR3 nucleotide sequence: TGTGCCAGCTGGACAGGGATGGGCATTCAGTACTTC.

The chain uses TRBV5-6 and TRBJ2-7, with 9 nucleotides matching TRBD1. The CDR3 runs to 15 residues. The V segment lost 3 bases and the J segment 6 bases; nucleotides outside the gene matches: 10. The germline CDR1 and CDR2 sequences are SGHDT and YYEEEE. The CDR3 DNA reads TGTGCCAGCAGCTCCCCGGGACAGGGTCCCTCCGAGCAGTACTTC. It specifies CASSSPGQGPSEQYF.

The V and J genes are TRBV28 and TRBJ2-7, with 10 positions matching TRBD2. Trimming cost V 6 bases and J 5 bases; bases outside gene matches: 10. This CDR3 has 15 residues. Germline CDR1 MDHEN, CDR2 SYDVKM. CDR3 sequence: CASSLTLAGADEQYF. CDR3 bases: TGTGCCAGCAGCCTAACGCTAGCGGGAGCGGACGAGCAGTACTTC.

V and J are TRBV29-1 and TRBJ1-1, with D perhaps TRBD1 (6 bases). From germline, CDR1 is SQVTM and CDR2 ANQGSEA. The length of the CDR3 is 14 residues. The V and J ends lost 6 bases and 0 bases respectively, with 14 bases between them. The CDR3 DNA is TGCAGCGTAGGGACGACAGGAATGAACACTGAAGCTTTCTTT. Its translation is CSVGTTGMNTEAFF.

The CDR3 loop is CASSWTPSREDTEAFF. In DNA, the CDR3 is TGTGCCAGCAGTTGGACACCTTCTCGAGAGGACACTGAAGCTTTCTTT. The gene calls are TRBV2 and TRBJ1-1; D perhaps matches TRBD1 (5 bases). Germline V gene lookup returns CDR1 SNHLY and CDR2 FYNNEI. Trimming shortened V by 5 bases and J by 3 bases, and 19 bases separated the two germline ends. The CDR3 is 16 residues long.

The V and J genes are TRBV18 and TRBJ2-3; TRBD1 matches at 9 bases. Trimming took 2 bases from V and 4 from J; bases not matched to a gene: 4. The CDR3 totals 15 residues. Germline CDR1 and CDR2: KGHSH and LQKENI. CDR3 sequence (DNA): TGTGCCAGCTCACCAGACAGGGGGGGGTCAGATACGCAGTATTTT. It translates to CASSPDRGGSDTQYF.

The J gene is TRBJ2-5, the V gene TRBV7-6; possible D gene TRBD2, 5 bases. V was shortened by 2 bases and J by 7 bases, with 14 bases between the two germline ends. The CDR3 is made up of 14 amino acids. CDR1 and CDR2 (germline): SGHVS, FNYEAQ. CDR3 DNA: TGTGCCAGCAGCTTATCGCTAGCCACTGGGACCCAGTACTTC. As protein: CASSLSLATGTQYF.